These 7 T cell receptor beta chains were sequenced from one sample in a study of sequential checkpoint blockade in melanoma. Specified treatment: randomized to nivolumab then ipilimumab (arm A) or the reverse (arm B). The data were produced by immunoSEQ multiplex PCR, yet TCRdb's version contains in-frame clones alone and is incomplete. The data contain some 30,000 clones, approximately 86% of them singletons. The sequenced sample was CD8+ T cells sorted from blood (inferred from file names), obtained from a patient given nivolumab and ipilimumab in sequence. These receptors came from a human donor with melanoma.

The chain has TRBV10-1 and TRBJ2-3, with D maybe TRBD2 (5 bases). The germline gives CDR1 WNHNN, CDR2 SYGVQD (reference sequence). The CDR3 extends over 17 amino acids. V shed 3 bases and J shed 2 bases, with 18 bases lying between them. CDR3 protein: CASSDRGAESVTDTQYF. The CDR3, as DNA: TGCGCCAGCAGTGACCGGGGAGCGGAGAGCGTCACAGATACGCAGTATTTT.

The V and J genes are TRBV7-9 and TRBJ1-5, with D perhaps matching TRBD1 (6 bases). This CDR3 spans 12 amino acids. V was cut by 1 base and J by 12 bases, with 10 bases left in between. Germline CDR1 SEHNR, CDR2 FQNEAQ (reference sequence). CDR3 in amino acids: CASSLGPGVQHF. CDR3 nucleotides: TGTGCCAGCAGCTTAGGTCCAGGGGTCCAGCATTTT.

The genes are TRBV5-1 and TRBJ1-2; no reliable D call. Trimming removed 0 bases from V and 6 bases from J, with 15 bases in between. The CDR3 is made up of 15 amino acids. Germline V gene lookup returns CDR1 SGHRS and CDR2 YFSETQ. The CDR3 DNA follows: TGCGCCAGCAGCTTGGAAGGGTGGAGGAATCATGGCTACACCTTC. Translated, it gives CASSLEGWRNHGYTF. The full variable domain, with the rest looked up from reference TRBV5-1 and TRBJ1-2, is KAGVTQTPRYLIKTRGQQVTLSCSPISGHRSVSWYQQTPGQGLQFLFEYFSETQRNKGNFPGRFSGRQFSNSRSEMNVSTLELGDSALYLCASSLEGWRNHGYTFGSGTRLTVV.

The chain links TRBV28 to TRBJ2-7; a possible D gene is TRBD1 (6 bases). The germline CDR1 and CDR2 sequences are MDHEN and SYDVKM. The germline V and J ends were trimmed by 5 bases and 3 bases, with 14 bases remaining between them. This CDR3 is 14 amino acids long. The CDR3 loop reads CASSLQGLGYEQYF. The CDR3 region has the DNA TGTGCCAGCAGTCTACAGGGTTTGGGCTACGAGCAGTACTTC.

V is TRBV27 and J is TRBJ2-5, with 10 positions matching TRBD2. This CDR3 comprises 16 residues. The germline CDR1 and CDR2 sequences are MNHEY and SMNVEV (reference sequence). J lost 5 bases, V lost 3 bases, and 9 bases had no gene match. The CDR3 bases are TGTGCCAGCAGTTTCATCGGTAGCGGGGGGTGGGAGACCCAGTACTTC. Translated: CASSFIGSGGWETQYF.

The chain is built from TRBV19 and TRBJ2-5; 8 nucleotides align to TRBD1. This CDR3 region has 18 residues. The V and J ends lost 3 bases and 2 bases, in that order; junction bases with no gene match: 14. Germline-derived CDR1 and CDR2 are LNHDA and SQIVND (reference sequence). CDR3 in amino acids: CASSIGMIQGEIQETQYF. CDR3 bases: TGTGCCAGTAGTATTGGGATGATACAGGGGGAGATACAAGAGACCCAGTACTTC.

The chain combines TRBV18 with TRBJ2-7; tentatively, D is TRBD2 (6 bases). Trimming took 2 bases from V and 2 from J, leaving 19 bases between them. Germline V gene sequence: CDR1 KGHSH, CDR2 LQKENI. CDR3 length: 17 residues. The CDR3 nucleotides read TGTGCCAGCTCACCAAGGGTTGCAGCGGAGGGAGCCTACGAGCAGTACTTC. This sequence encodes CASSPRVAAEGAYEQYF.